This TCR beta chain is from a study of blood T cell repertoires in COVID-19. Assay used: immunoSEQ multiplex PCR; TCRdb lists only in-frame clones, some missing. Among some 260,000 clones listed, roughly 80% were seen once. The sequencing sample was made of peripheral blood. The TCR sequence derives from a man older than 75 with acute or convalescent COVID-19.

The CDR3 DNA reads as TGTGCCACCGGGGGGTCCAATAACTATGGCTACACCTTC. It encodes CATGGSNNYGYTF. This sequence joins TRBV6-5 and TRBJ1-2; TRBD1 might be the D (5 bases). The CDR3 is made up of 13 amino acids. Trimming left V 10 bases short and J 1 base short, with 13 bases between. CDR1 is MNHEY and CDR2 is SVGAGI in the germline V gene.